This T cell receptor beta chain is drawn from a study of Ad26.COV2.S vaccination and SARS-CoV-2 variants. About the study: Donor had been placed in the Ad26.COV2.S arm of the COV1001 trial. Findings and limits, study-wide: Similar non-spike TCR breadth was observed in recipients of vaccine and of placebo.

The method was immunoSEQ multiplex PCR; TCRdb's version includes in-frame clones alone and lacks a portion of them. The sample lists approximately 400,000 clones, roughly 81% occurring once. Treatment specified: roughly 18 received Ad26.COV2.S at low or high dose, single or two shots; roughly five received placebo; per-sample allocation not given. The investigators took samples on day 63 after the first vaccine or placebo injection. In regard to this clone: What it recognizes is unknown.

Sequencing was performed on peripheral blood, taken in a trial of Ad26.COV2.S vaccine versus placebo. This clonotype was sampled from a person aged 18 to 65 who received the Ad26.COV2.S COVID-19 vaccine or a placebo.

The CDR3 nucleotides are TGCAGCGTTTTGGCAGACGGTCCGGGCACCTTC. Translating it yields CSVLADGPGTF. This chain uses TRBV29-1 with TRBJ1-2; no reliable D call. The germline CDR1 and CDR2 sequences are SQVTM and ANQGSEA. CDR3 length equals 11 residues. The V end lost 5 bases, the J end lost 13 bases, and 17 bases lay between the germline ends.